This section outlines one T cell receptor beta chain sequence together with its context. The same CDR3 also results from other DNA sequences found in this sample. Repertoires were generated with immunoSEQ multiplex PCR, while TCRdb's copy carries only in-frame clones and drops some. This table has hundreds of thousands of clones, approximately 95% appearing once. This CDR3 spans 11 amino acids. Trimming stripped 3 bases from V and 6 bases from J, with 4 bases between. Germline V lookup: CDR1 SGHAT, CDR2 FQNNGV. The sample comes from a study of shared clonotypes between healthy human individuals. Turning to the study itself: Each donor's CD8 memory used one plate, CD8 naive two, each CD4 subset three.

The sequenced sample consisted of naive CD4+ T cells sorted from blood. Subset described: CD45RA+ positively selected. This chain connects TRBV11-2 to TRBJ2-3; D remains ambiguous. The clonotype originates from a woman in her thirties in good health. CDR3 coding DNA: TGTGCCAGCAGCTTCGGGGATACGCAGTATTTT. It translates to CASSFGDTQYF.